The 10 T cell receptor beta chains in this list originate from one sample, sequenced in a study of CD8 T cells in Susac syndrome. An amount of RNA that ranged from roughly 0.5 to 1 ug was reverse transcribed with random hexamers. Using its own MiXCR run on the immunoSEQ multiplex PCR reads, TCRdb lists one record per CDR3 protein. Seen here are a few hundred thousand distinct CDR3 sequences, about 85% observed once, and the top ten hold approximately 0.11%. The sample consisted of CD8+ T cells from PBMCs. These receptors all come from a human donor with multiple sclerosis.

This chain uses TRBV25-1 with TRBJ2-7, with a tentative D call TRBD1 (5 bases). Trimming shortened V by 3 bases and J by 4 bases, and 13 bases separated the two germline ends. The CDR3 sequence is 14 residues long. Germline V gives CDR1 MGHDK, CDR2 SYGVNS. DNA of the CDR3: TGTGCCAGCAGTGACTCAGGGTACGGGTACGAGCAGTACTTC. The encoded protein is CASSDSGYGYEQYF.

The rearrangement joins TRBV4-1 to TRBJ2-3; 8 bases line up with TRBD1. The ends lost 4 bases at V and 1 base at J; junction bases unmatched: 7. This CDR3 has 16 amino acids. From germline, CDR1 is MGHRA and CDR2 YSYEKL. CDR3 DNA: TGCGCCAGCAGCCCAGGACAGGGCCCAGGCACAGATACGCAGTATTTT. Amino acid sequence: CASSPGQGPGTDTQYF.

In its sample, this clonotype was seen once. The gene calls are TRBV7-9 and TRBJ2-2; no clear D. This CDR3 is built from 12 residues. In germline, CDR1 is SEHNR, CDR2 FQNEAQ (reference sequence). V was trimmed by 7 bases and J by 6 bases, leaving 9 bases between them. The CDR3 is CASNNYPGELFF. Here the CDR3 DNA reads TGTGCCAGCAACAACTACCCCGGGGAGCTGTTTTTT.

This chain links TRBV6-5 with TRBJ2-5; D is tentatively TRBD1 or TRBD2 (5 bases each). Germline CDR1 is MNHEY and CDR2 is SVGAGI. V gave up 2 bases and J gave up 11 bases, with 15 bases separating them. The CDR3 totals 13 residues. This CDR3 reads CASSYGVGREQYF. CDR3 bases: TGTGCCAGCAGTTACGGTGTGGGCAGGGAGCAGTACTTC.

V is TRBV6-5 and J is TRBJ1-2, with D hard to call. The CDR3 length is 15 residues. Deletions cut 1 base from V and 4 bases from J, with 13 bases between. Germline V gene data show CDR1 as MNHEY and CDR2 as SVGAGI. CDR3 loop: CASSYFFGLVYGYTF. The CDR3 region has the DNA TGTGCCAGCAGTTACTTTTTCGGACTGGTCTATGGCTACACCTTC.

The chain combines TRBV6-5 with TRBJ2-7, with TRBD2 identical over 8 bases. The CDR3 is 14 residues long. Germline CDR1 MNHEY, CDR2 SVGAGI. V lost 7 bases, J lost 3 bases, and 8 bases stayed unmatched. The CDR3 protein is CASTPRGGFYEQYF. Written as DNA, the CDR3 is TGTGCCAGCACTCCCCGGGGGGGGTTCTACGAGCAGTACTTC.

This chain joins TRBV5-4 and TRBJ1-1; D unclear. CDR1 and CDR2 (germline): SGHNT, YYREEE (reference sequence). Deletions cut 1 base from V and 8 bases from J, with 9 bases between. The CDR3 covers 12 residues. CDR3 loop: CASSLNFQEAFF. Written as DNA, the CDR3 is TGTGCCAGCAGCTTGAACTTTCAGGAAGCTTTCTTT.

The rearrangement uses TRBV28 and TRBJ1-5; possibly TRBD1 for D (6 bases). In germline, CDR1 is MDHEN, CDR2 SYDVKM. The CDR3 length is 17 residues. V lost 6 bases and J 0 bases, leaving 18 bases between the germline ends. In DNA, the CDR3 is TGTGCCAGCAGACCGCCCCCTCACAGGGATAGCAATCAGCCCCAGCATTTT. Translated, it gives CASRPPPHRDSNQPQHF. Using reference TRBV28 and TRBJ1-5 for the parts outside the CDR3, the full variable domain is DVKVTQSSRYLVKRTGEKVFLECVQDMDHENMFWYRQDPGLGLRLIYFSYDVKMKEKGDIPEGYSVSREKKERFSLILESASTNQTSMYLCASRPPPHRDSNQPQHFGDGTRLSIL.

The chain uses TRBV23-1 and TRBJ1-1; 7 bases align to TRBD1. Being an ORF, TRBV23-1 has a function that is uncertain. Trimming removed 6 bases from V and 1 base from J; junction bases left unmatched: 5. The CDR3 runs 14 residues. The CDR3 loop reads CASRRGQKNTEAFF. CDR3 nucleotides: TGCGCCAGCAGACGGGGACAGAAGAACACTGAAGCTTTCTTT.

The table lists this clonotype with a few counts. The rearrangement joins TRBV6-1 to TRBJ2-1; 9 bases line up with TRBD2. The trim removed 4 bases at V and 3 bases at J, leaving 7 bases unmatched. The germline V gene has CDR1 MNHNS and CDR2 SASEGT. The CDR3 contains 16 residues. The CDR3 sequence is CASSGASGVLYNEQFF. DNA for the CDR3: TGTGCCAGCAGTGGAGCTAGCGGGGTACTCTACAATGAGCAGTTCTTC.